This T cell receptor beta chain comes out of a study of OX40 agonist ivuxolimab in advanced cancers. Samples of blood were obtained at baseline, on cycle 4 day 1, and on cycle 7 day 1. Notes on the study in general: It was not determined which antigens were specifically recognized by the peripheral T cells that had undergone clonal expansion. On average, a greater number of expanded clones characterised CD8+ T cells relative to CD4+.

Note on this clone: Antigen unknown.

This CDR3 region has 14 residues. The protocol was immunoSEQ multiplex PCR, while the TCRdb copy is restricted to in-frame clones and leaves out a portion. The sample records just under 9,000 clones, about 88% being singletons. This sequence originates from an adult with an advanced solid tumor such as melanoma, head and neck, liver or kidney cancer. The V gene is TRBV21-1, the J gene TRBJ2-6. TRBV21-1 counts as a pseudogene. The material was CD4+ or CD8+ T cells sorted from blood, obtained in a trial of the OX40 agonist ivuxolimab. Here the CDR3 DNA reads TGTGCCAGCAGCAAAAGGTTTGGGGCCAACGTCCTGACTTTC. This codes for CASSKRFGANVLTF.